This T cell receptor beta chain was identified during a study of T cell repertoires in cytomegalovirus infection. The overall study: Well-studied HLA-B-restricted CMV epitopes were used in the study alongside recently identified HLA-C-restricted ones. Signatures in public TCR beta sequences pointed to both CMV infection and matching HLA type.

The study's findings and limits: The cumulative frequency of public TCR beta families distinguished individuals who carried CMV together with the relevant HLA. There were HLA-C-restricted CMV-specific TCR beta clonotypes dominating the ex vivo response.

The table lists this clonotype with a few counts. Its matching antigen is unknown. TCRdb itself ran the reads through MiXCR, one entry per CDR3 protein. The data show some 920,000 distinct CDR3 sequences, with around 29% seen just once and over 12% held by the top ten. Germline V CDR1 and CDR2: MNHEY, SMNVEV (reference sequence). The ends lost 1 base at V and 7 bases at J; junction bases unmatched: 6. The CDR3 is 15 residues long. This chain uses TRBV27 with TRBJ1-4; TRBD1 aligns across 7 bases. The material was cultured CD8+ T cells from PBMCs, obtained from culture after CMV antigen stimulation. The receptor's source is a human donor in good health (CMV status not recorded). Some clones in this sample may be carry-over from other donors' samples. The DNA for the CDR3 is TGTGCCAGCAGTTTATTTGGGACAGACACTGAAAAACTGTTTTTT. It yields the protein CASSLFGTDTEKLFF.